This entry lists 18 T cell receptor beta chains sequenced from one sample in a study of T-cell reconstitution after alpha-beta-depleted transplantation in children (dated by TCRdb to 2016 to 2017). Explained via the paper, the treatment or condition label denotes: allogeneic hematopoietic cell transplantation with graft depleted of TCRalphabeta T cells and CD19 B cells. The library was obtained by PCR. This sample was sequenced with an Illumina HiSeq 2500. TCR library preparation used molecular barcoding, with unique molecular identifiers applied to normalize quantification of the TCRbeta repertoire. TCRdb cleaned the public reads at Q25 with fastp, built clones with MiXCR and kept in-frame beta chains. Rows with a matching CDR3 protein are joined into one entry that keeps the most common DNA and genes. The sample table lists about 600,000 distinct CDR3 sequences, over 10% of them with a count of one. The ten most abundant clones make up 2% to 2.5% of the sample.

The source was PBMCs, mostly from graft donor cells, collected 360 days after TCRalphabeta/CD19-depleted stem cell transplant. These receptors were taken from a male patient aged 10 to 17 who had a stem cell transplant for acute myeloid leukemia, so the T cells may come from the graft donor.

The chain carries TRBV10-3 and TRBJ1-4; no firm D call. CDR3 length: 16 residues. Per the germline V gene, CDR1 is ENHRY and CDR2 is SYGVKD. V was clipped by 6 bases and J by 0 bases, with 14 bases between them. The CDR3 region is CAISETLGATNEKLFF. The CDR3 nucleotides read TGTGCCATCAGCGAGACCCTCGGGGCAACTAATGAAAAACTGTTTTTT.

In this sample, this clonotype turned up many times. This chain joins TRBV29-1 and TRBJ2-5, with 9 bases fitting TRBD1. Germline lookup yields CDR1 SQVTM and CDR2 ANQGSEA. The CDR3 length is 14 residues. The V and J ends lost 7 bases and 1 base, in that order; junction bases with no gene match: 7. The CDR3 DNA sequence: TGCAGCGCCGACCGGGACAGGGCCCAAGAGACCCAGTACTTC. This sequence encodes CSADRDRAQETQYF.

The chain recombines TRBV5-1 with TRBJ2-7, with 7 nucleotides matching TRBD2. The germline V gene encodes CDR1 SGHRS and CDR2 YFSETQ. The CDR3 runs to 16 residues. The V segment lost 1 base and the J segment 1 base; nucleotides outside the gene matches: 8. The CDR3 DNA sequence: TGCGCCAGCAGCTTGATGCGGGAGTTCTCTTCCTACGAGCAGTACTTC. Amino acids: CASSLMREFSSYEQYF.

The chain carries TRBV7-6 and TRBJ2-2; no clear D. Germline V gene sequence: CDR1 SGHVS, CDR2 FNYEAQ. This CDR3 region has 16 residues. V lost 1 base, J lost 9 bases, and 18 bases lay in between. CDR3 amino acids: CASSLVPRLESWELFF. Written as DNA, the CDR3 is TGTGCCAGCAGCTTAGTCCCCCGACTCGAATCCTGGGAGCTGTTTTTT.

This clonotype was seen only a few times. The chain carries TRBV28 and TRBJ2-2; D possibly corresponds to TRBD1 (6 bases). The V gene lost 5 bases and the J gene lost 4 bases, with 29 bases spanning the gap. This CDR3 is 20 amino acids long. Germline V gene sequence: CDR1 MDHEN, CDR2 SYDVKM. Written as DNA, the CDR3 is TGTGCCAGCAGTCTAGGATCTTTGCTCGGGACAACTTCCTTCACCGGGGAGCTGTTTTTT. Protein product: CASSLGSLLGTTSFTGELFF.

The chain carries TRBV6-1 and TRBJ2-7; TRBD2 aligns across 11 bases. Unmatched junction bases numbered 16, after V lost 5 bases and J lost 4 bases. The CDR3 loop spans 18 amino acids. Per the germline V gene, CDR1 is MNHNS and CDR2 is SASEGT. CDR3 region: CASSRGTLPGLAVYEQYF. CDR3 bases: TGTGCCAGCAGTCGTGGGACTCTACCGGGACTAGCGGTATACGAGCAGTACTTC.

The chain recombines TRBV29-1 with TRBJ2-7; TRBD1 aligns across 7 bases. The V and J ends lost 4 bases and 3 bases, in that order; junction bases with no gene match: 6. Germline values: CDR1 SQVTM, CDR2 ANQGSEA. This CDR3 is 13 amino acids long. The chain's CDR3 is CSVVRDSYYEQYF. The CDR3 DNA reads TGCAGCGTTGTAAGGGACAGCTACTACGAGCAGTACTTC.

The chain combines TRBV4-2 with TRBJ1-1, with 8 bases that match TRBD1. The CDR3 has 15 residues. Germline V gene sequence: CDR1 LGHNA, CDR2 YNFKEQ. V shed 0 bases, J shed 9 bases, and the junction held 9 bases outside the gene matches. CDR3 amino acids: CASSQDGAGGVKAFF. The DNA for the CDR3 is TGTGCCAGCAGCCAAGATGGAGCAGGGGGCGTGAAAGCTTTCTTT.

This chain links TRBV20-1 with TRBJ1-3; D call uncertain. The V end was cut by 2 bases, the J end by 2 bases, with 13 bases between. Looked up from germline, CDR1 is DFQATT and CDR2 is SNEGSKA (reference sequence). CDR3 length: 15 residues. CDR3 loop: CSARWTLLTGNTIYF. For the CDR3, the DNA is TGCAGTGCTAGATGGACCCTCCTAACTGGAAACACCATATATTTT.

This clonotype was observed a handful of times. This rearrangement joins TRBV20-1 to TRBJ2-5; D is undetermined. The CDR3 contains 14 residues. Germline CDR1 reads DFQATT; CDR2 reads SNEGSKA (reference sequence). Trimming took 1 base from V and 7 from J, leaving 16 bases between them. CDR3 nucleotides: TGCAGTGCTAGAGTAGGGATCCGGATCGGGACCCAGTACTTC. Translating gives CSARVGIRIGTQYF.

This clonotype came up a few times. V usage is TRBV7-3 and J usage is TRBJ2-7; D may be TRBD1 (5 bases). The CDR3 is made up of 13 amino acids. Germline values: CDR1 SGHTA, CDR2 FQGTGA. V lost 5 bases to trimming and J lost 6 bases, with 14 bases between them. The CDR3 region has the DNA TGTGCCAGCAGCCCGACAGTGACGGGCGAGCAGTACTTC. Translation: CASSPTVTGEQYF.

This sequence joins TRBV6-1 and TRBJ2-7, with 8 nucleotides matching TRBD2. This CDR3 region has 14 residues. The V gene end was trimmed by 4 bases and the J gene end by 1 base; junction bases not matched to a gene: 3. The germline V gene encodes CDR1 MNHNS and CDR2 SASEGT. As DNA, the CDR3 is TGTGCCAGCAGTGCCCCGGGGGGGTCCTACGAGCAGTACTTC. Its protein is CASSAPGGSYEQYF.

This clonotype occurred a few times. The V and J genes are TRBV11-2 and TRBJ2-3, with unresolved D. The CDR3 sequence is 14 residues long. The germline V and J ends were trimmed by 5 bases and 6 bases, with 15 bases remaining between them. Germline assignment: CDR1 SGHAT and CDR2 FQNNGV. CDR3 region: CASSPRDDFDTQYF. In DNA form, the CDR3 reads TGTGCCAGCAGCCCTCGTGACGACTTCGATACGCAGTATTTT.

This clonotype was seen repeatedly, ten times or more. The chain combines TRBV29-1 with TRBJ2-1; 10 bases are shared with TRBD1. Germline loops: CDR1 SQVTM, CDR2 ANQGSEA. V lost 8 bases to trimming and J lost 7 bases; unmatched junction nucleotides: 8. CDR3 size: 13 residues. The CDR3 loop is CSTATGGLNEQFF. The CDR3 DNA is TGCAGCACCGCGACAGGGGGCTTAAATGAGCAGTTCTTC.

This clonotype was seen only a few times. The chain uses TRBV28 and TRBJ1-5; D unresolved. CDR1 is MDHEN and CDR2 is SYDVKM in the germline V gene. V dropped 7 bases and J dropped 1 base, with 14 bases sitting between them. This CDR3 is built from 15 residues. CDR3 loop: CASIRTEESNQPQHF. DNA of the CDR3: TGTGCCAGCATTAGGACGGAGGAGAGCAATCAGCCCCAGCATTTT.

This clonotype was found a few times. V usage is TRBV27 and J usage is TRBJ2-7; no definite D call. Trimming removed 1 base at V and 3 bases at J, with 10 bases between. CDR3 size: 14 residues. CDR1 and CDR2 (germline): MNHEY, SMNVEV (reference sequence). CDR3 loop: CASSLLGQVYEQYF. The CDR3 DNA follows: TGTGCCAGCAGTTTATTAGGGCAGGTCTACGAGCAGTACTTC.

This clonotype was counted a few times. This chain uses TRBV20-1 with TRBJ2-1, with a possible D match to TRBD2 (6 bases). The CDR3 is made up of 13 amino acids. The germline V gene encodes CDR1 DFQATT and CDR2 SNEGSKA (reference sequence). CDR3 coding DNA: TGCAGGGGGGGTACGGTCTCCTACAATGAGCAGTTCTTC. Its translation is CRGGTVSYNEQFF.

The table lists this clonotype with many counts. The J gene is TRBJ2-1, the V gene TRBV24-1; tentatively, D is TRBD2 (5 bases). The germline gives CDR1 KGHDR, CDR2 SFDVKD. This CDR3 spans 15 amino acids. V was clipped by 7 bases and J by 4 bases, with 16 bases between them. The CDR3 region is CATSGNRRLYNEQFF. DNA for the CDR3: TGTGCCACCAGCGGGAATCGAAGGCTTTACAATGAGCAGTTCTTC.